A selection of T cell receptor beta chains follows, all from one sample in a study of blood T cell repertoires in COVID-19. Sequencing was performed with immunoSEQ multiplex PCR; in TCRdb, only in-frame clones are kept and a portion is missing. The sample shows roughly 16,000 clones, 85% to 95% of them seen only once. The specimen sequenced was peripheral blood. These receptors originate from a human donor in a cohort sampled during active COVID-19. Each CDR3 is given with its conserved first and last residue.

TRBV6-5	CASKILALSGEQYF
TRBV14	CASSQPGQGKAFF
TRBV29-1	CSVEGMGQGLADNEQFF
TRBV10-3	CAISEAGFSYEQYF
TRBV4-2	CASSQVPGQGSNTEAFF
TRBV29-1	CSVEAGSGANVLTF
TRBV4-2	CASSQDAAGALFTDTQYF
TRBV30	CAWTVGGGYNEQFF
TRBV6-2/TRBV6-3	CASSNPGTLFTYEQYF
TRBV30	CAWSDAGQRVWDTIYF
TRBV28	CASSPGLAGVEQYF
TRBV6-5	CASGGTVTYGYTF
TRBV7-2	CASSLGIYNEQFF
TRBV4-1	CASSQDPGQSYEQYF
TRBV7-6	CASSPSGAHYEQYF
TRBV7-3	CASSLSGQGATDTQYF
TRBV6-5	CASSYGGGFGELFF
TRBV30	CAWSVRLSYNEQFF
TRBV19	CASRLWGGDTNEQFF
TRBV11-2	CASSPRPGQGYEQYF
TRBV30	CAWGDRPYEQYF
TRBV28	CASSLLRVGGFWQPQHF
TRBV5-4	CASSEPGIYGYTF
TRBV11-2	CASSPLSSLEHTYEQYF
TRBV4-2	CASSRRTEQRGFYEQYF
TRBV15	CATSREGDSLHYGYTF
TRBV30	CAWSVLGGVEQYF
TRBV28	CASSFTGSYNSPLHF
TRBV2	CASSGAPGINNSPLHF
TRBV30	CAWNTGTGEWRTDTQYF
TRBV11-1	CASSLAGEVSYEQYF
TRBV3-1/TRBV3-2	CASSQDGASKTGGFPNYGYTF
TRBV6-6	CASRETGTGYEKLFF
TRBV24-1	CATSDYRITGTDTQYF
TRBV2	CASSVSGGTEAFF
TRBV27	CASSPGVANEQFF
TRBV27	CASSSTPRGLSTEAFF
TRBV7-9	CASSLDQREYNEQYF
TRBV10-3	CAIRGLGGIYEQYF
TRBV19	CVTLGQGPPYEQYF
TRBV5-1	CASSLTSGSGANVLTF